These T cell receptor beta chains were read from a single sample in a study of T cell changes during pregnancy in multiple sclerosis. Libraries were prepared by immunoSEQ multiplex PCR; TCRdb keeps only in-frame clonotypes and omits some of them. The profile shows approximately 62,000 clones, approximately 93% of them singletons. This specimen consisted of CD8+ T cells from peripheral blood mononuclear cells, obtained in the second trimester of pregnancy. Every receptor here comes from a female donor with multiple sclerosis, enrolled in a pregnancy study. The CDR3 runs from the conserved cysteine through the conserved F or W. A D gene is named only where the DNA matches it firmly. A clone size is listed for some rows: how often the clone was seen (once, few, many), or a class if it is expanded.

- | TRBJ2-7 | - | TRBV6-5 | CASSKGEAYEQYF | TGTGCCAGCAGTAAAGGGGAAGCCTACGAGCAGTACTTC
- | TRBJ2-1 | TRBD1 | TRBV5-1 | CASSDMRDRRIDDEQFF | TGCGCCAGCAGCGATATGAGGGACAGGAGGATTGACGATGAGCAGTTCTTC
- | TRBJ2-1 | TRBD2 | TRBV2 | CASSAGGGAPYNEQFF | TGTGCCAGCAGTGCCGGCGGGGGGGCCCCCTACAATGAGCAGTTCTTC
- | TRBJ1-4 | TRBD1 | TRBV9 | CASSKTGGGEKLFF | TGTGCCAGCAGTAAGACAGGGGGAGGCGAAAAACTGTTTTTT
- | TRBJ1-2 | - | TRBV6-6 | CASSYWGRVRGYTF | TGTGCCAGCAGTTACTGGGGCAGGGTCCGTGGCTACACCTTC
- | TRBJ2-7 | TRBD2 | TRBV2 | CASRFSGIYEQYF | TGTGCCAGCCGCTTTAGCGGGATCTACGAGCAGTACTTC
- | TRBJ2-7 | TRBD2 | TRBV5-5 | CASRPGGFSPEQYF | TGTGCCAGCAGGCCGGGGGGGTTCAGCCCCGAGCAGTACTTC
- | TRBJ1-2 | - | TRBV4-1 | CASSQDGQGYYGYTF | TGCGCCAGCAGCCAAGATGGGCAGGGATACTATGGCTACACCTTC
- | TRBJ2-7 | - | TRBV5-1 | CASSPLAGTYEQYF | TGCGCCAGCAGCCCCCTGGCAGGGACCTACGAGCAGTACTTC
- | TRBJ1-3 | - | TRBV19 | CASSAGSGNTIYF | TGTGCCAGTAGTGCAGGGTCCGGAAACACCATATATTTT
- | TRBJ1-1 | TRBD1 | TRBV27 | CASSAGTDTTEAFF | TGTGCCAGCAGTGCCGGGACAGACACCACTGAAGCTTTCTTT
- | TRBJ2-1 | TRBD2 | TRBV29-1 | CSVDGSGSYNEQFF | TGCAGCGTTGATGGTAGCGGGAGCTACAATGAGCAGTTCTTC
- | TRBJ1-3 | - | TRBV28 | CASSLKGGGNTIYF | TGTGCCAGCAGTTTAAAGGGAGGAGGAAACACCATATATTTT
- | TRBJ1-1 | - | TRBV18 | CASSTAVSNTEAFF | TGTGCCAGCTCAACAGCCGTATCGAACACTGAAGCTTTCTTT
- | TRBJ2-3 | - | TRBV9 | CASSVDGENDTQYF | TGTGCCAGCAGCGTAGATGGAGAAAACGATACGCAGTATTTT
once | TRBJ2-3 | TRBD2 | TRBV27 | CASGVGLAGVADTQYF | TGTGCCAGCGGGGTAGGACTAGCGGGAGTCGCAGATACGCAGTATTTT
- | TRBJ1-6 | TRBD1 | TRBV4-1 | CASRILQGESSPLHF | TGCGCCAGCAGGATACTACAGGGGGAGAGTTCACCCCTCCACTTT
- | TRBJ2-7 | - | TRBV27 | CATSLYEQYF | TGTGCCACCTCTCTATACGAGCAGTACTTC
- | TRBJ2-6 | TRBD2 | TRBV19 | CASSMTSGKRDGANVLTF | TGTGCCAGTAGTATGACTAGCGGGAAGCGGGATGGGGCCAACGTCCTGACTTTC
- | TRBJ2-2 | - | TRBV27 | CATNSGTVNTGELFF | TGTGCCACCAACTCCGGGACTGTGAACACCGGGGAGCTGTTTTTT
- | TRBJ1-1 | - | TRBV19 | CASSIGQPRMNTEAFF | TGTGCCAGTAGTATTGGACAGCCACGAATGAACACTGAAGCTTTCTTT
- | TRBJ2-7 | - | TRBV6-5 | CASSYSSEQYF | TGTGCCAGCAGTTACTCGAGCGAGCAGTACTTC
- | TRBJ1-2 | - | TRBV1 | CTSSQDQARQPYGYTF | TGCACCAGCAGCCAAGATCAGGCCAGGCAGCCCTATGGCTACACCTTC
- | TRBJ1-1 | - | TRBV13 | CASSRTANTEAFF | TGTGCCAGCTCCCGGACAGCGAACACTGAAGCTTTCTTT
once | TRBJ2-3 | TRBD1 | TRBV7-9 | CASSPTDRGSLGDTQYF | TGTGCCAGCAGCCCGACCGACAGGGGTAGTCTTGGGGATACGCAGTATTTT
- | TRBJ2-5 | TRBD2 | TRBV7-2 | CASSLDFRGLVDETQYF | TGTGCCAGCAGCTTAGACTTTCGGGGACTAGTGGATGAGACCCAGTACTTC
- | TRBJ2-5 | TRBD2 | TRBV7-8 | CASSPPGRGGRQETQYF | TGTGCCAGCAGCCCTCCCGGGCGGGGGGGCCGACAAGAGACCCAGTACTTC
- | TRBJ2-7 | - | TRBV29-1 | CSVESEGASSYEQYF | TGCAGCGTTGAATCGGAGGGGGCTAGCTCCTACGAGCAGTACTTC
- | TRBJ1-1 | - | TRBV29-1 | CSVDGGASTEAFF | TGCAGCGTTGATGGGGGGGCAAGCACTGAAGCTTTCTTT
once | TRBJ1-1 | TRBD1 | TRBV5-1 | CASSLGTGGTEAFF | TGCGCCAGCAGCTTGGGGACAGGGGGCACTGAAGCTTTCTTT
- | TRBJ2-5 | TRBD2 | TRBV15 | CATSRDRASGRRQYF | TGTGCCACCAGCAGAGATAGGGCTAGCGGGAGGCGCCAGTACTTC
- | TRBJ2-3 | TRBD2 | TRBV2 | CASNVRPSGASSTDTQYF | TGTGCCAGCAATGTTCGGCCTAGCGGGGCCTCTTCCACAGATACGCAGTATTTT
- | TRBJ2-1 | TRBD2 | TRBV28 | CASSPGGSGGYYNEQFF | TGTGCCAGCAGCCCCGGTGGTAGCGGGGGATACTACAATGAGCAGTTCTTC
few | TRBJ1-1 | - | TRBV30 | CAWSSGLQNTEAFF | TGTGCCTGGAGTTCGGGACTCCAGAACACTGAAGCTTTCTTT
- | TRBJ1-5 | TRBD1 | TRBV7-9 | CASSVDRGSNQPQHF | TGTGCCAGCAGCGTTGACAGGGGCAGCAATCAGCCCCAGCATTTT
- | TRBJ2-1 | - | TRBV7-9 | CASSSGGGIEQFF | TGTGCCAGCAGCTCCGGTGGGGGGATTGAGCAGTTCTTC
- | TRBJ2-2 | TRBD2 | TRBV28 | CASTRGISGELFF | TGTGCCAGCACGCGGGGGATATCCGGGGAGCTGTTTTTT
- | TRBJ2-5 | TRBD2 | TRBV7-3 | CASSLASGETQYF | TGTGCCAGCAGCTTGGCTAGCGGAGAGACCCAGTACTTC
- | TRBJ2-7 | TRBD2 | TRBV7-9 | CASSEGGIYEQYF | TGTGCCAGCAGCGAGGGAGGGATCTACGAGCAGTACTTC
once | TRBJ2-7 | TRBD2 | TRBV9 | CASSVAPGGPYEQYF | TGTGCCAGCAGCGTAGCCCCGGGGGGGCCTTACGAGCAGTACTTC
- | TRBJ2-7 | - | TRBV5-5 | CASSPEVYSYEQYF | TGTGCCAGCAGCCCGGAGGTATATTCCTACGAGCAGTACTTC
- | TRBJ2-3 | - | TRBV2 | CASSEPSTQYF | TGTGCCAGCAGTGAACCGTCTACGCAGTATTTT
- | TRBJ2-2 | - | TRBV9 | CASSQAGENTGELFF | TGTGCCAGCAGCCAGGCGGGCGAGAACACCGGGGAGCTGTTTTTT
- | TRBJ1-5 | - | TRBV27 | CASSRVLTDSNQPQHF | TGTGCCAGCAGTCGGGTCCTGACGGATAGCAATCAGCCCCAGCATTTT
- | TRBJ2-7 | - | TRBV27 | CASSFQGPYEQYF | TGTGCCAGCAGTTTCCAGGGGCCCTACGAGCAGTACTTC
- | TRBJ2-1 | TRBD1 | TRBV7-6 | CASSLGSLGTGVGNEQFF | TGTGCCAGCAGCTTAGGATCCCTCGGGACAGGGGTTGGGAATGAGCAGTTCTTC
- | TRBJ1-1 | - | TRBV7-3 | CASSIYRVNTEAFF | TGTGCCAGCAGCATTTACAGGGTGAACACTGAAGCTTTCTTT
- | TRBJ2-7 | TRBD1 | TRBV7-2 | CASSLVLGQMARSSYEQYF | TGTGCCAGCAGCTTAGTTCTGGGACAGATGGCGCGGAGCTCCTACGAGCAGTACTTC
once | TRBJ2-2 | - | TRBV9 | CASSVEGDGGLTGELFF | TGTGCCAGCAGCGTAGAGGGAGACGGAGGGCTCACCGGGGAGCTGTTTTTT
once | TRBJ2-7 | TRBD2 | TRBV28 | CASNLGLAGVKQYF | TGTGCCAGCAACCTTGGACTAGCGGGAGTAAAGCAGTACTTC
- | TRBJ2-1 | - | TRBV2 | CATFWGREQFF | TGTGCCACCTTCTGGGGCAGGGAGCAGTTCTTC
once | TRBJ2-1 | TRBD1 | TRBV5-1 | CASQILGQGKIPYNEQFF | TGCGCCAGCCAAATCCTGGGACAGGGGAAAATACCCTACAATGAGCAGTTCTTC
medium-sized | TRBJ1-2 | TRBD1 | TRBV27 | CASSFGRTGHNYGYTF | TGTGCCAGCAGTTTTGGGCGGACAGGGCATAACTATGGCTACACCTTC
- | TRBJ2-1 | - | TRBV27 | CASTLDSSYNEQFF | TGTGCCAGCACCCTGGACAGCTCCTACAATGAGCAGTTCTTC
- | TRBJ2-7 | - | TRBV18 | CASSLIAEGLVGYEQYF | TGTGCCAGCTCGCTGATAGCGGAGGGCCTGGTTGGCTACGAGCAGTACTTC